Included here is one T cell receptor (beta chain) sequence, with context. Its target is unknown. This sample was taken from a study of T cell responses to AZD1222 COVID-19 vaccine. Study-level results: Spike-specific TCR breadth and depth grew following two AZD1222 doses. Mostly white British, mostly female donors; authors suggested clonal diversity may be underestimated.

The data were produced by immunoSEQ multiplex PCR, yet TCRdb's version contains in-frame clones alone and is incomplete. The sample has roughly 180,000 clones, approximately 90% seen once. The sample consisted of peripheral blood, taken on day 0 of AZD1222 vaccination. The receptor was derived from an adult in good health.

This CDR3 is CASSLNRGSMGGFYEQYF. CDR3 bases: TGTGCCAGCAGTTTAAACCGGGGTTCCATGGGGGGTTTCTACGAGCAGTACTTC. The chain links TRBV28 to TRBJ2-7; D is perhaps TRBD2 (6 bases). V lost 2 bases to trimming and J lost 3 bases, with 23 bases between them. This CDR3 is built from 18 residues. Germline lookup yields CDR1 MDHEN and CDR2 SYDVKM.